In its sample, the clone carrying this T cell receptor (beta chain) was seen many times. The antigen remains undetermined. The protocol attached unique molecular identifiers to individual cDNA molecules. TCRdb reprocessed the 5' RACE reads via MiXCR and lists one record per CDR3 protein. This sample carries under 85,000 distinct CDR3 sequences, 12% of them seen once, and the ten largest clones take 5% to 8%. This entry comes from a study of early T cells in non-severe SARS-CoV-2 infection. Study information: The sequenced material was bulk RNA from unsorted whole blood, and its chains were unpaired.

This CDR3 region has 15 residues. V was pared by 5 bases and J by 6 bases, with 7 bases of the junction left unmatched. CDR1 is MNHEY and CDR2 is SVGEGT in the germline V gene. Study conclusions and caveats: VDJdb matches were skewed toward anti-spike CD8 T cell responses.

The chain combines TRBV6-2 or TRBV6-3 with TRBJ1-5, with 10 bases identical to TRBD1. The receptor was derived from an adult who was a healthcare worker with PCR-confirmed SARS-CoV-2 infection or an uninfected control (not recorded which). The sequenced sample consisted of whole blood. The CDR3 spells CASSRTGGDAQPQHF. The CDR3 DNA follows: TGTGCCAGCAGTCGGACAGGGGGAGATGCTCAGCCCCAGCATTTT.